The next 21 T cell receptor beta chains were all read from a single sample in a study of T cells in Graves' hyperthyroidism and ophthalmopathy. Regions amplified from RNA transcripts were the TCR beta CDR3 regions. The TCR CDR3 was amplified in a first-round RT-PCR using the HTBI primer set. MiXCR was run by TCRdb on the multiplex PCR reads, yielding one entry per CDR3 protein. Here the sample spans more than 600,000 distinct CDR3 sequences, over 15% being singletons. Sample: blood. The receptors come from a man younger than 30 with Graves' hyperthyroidism.

This clonotype has a handful of counts. The J gene is TRBJ2-5, the V gene TRBV4-1, with 8 bases identical to TRBD1. CDR3 length equals 16 residues. The trim removed 1 base at V and 5 bases at J, leaving 9 bases unmatched. Germline V CDR1 and CDR2: MGHRA, YSYEKL. The CDR3 protein is CASSQGSGQGWETQYF. In DNA, the CDR3 is TGCGCCAGCAGCCAAGGATCTGGACAGGGATGGGAGACCCAGTACTTC.

Here the CDR3 DNA reads TGTGCCAGCAGTTTGGACAGGGCGATGAGCAATCAGCCCCAGCATTTT. Residues: CASSLDRAMSNQPQHF. The rearrangement links TRBV12-3 or TRBV12-4 to TRBJ1-5, with 8 bases identical to TRBD1. V trimming: 3 bases; J trimming: 1 base; junction bases outside the gene matches: 5. This CDR3 has 16 residues.

CDR3 nucleotides: TGCAGCGTTGAGGGACAGGACCAAGGGGAATGGAGGGAGTACTATGGCTACACCTTC. Its translation is CSVEGQDQGEWREYYGYTF. V gene TRBV29-1 combines with J gene TRBJ1-2; 8 positions match TRBD1. Germline CDR1 SQVTM, CDR2 ANQGSEA. This CDR3 spans 19 amino acids. With 3 bases clipped from V and 3 bases from J, the junction kept 21 bases outside the gene matches.

This clonotype came up a few times. J is TRBJ2-5 and V is TRBV18; 8 nucleotides match TRBD1. The CDR3 runs to 15 residues. Germline V gives CDR1 KGHSH, CDR2 LQKENI. V lost 0 bases to trimming and J lost 5 bases; unmatched junction nucleotides: 5. CDR3 nucleotide sequence: TGTGCCAGCTCACCACCGGGACAGGCAGGGGAGACCCAGTACTTC. Translation gives CASSPPGQAGETQYF.

The chain couples TRBV4-1 to TRBJ2-1; the match to TRBD1 covers 12 bases. The CDR3 sequence is 18 residues long. V lost 3 bases and J lost 7; bases outside the gene matches: 13. In germline, CDR1 is MGHRA, CDR2 YSYEKL. The chain's CDR3 is CASSHPRGDRGRWNEQFF. The DNA for the CDR3 is TGCGCCAGCAGCCACCCGAGGGGGGACAGGGGGCGTTGGAATGAGCAGTTCTTC.

The CDR3 loop is CASRSGQTYNEQFF. The CDR3 DNA is TGTGCCAGCAGATCCGGACAGACATACAATGAGCAGTTCTTC. The genes are TRBV6-1 and TRBJ2-1; tentatively, D is TRBD1 (6 bases). The CDR3 has 14 amino acids. CDR1 is MNHNS, CDR2 SASEGT, per germline. Trimming removed 6 bases from V and 4 bases from J, with 13 bases in between.

This clonotype was recorded many times. The chain employs TRBV15 and TRBJ1-5; TRBD1 matches 9 bases. V shed 3 bases, J shed 7 bases, and the junction held 7 bases outside the gene matches. Germline assignment: CDR1 LNHNV and CDR2 YYDKDF (reference sequence). The CDR3 is made up of 15 amino acids. The CDR3 sequence: CATSRDRGLGQPQHF. The CDR3 region has the DNA TGTGCCACCAGCAGGGACAGGGGTTTGGGGCAGCCCCAGCATTTT.

This clonotype was seen ten or more times. This chain connects TRBV6-1 to TRBJ1-6, with 7 bases matching TRBD1. V lost 6 bases and J lost 5; bases outside the gene matches: 10. From germline, CDR1 is MNHNS and CDR2 SASEGT. This CDR3 region has 16 residues. The CDR3 region is CASRERAGGNNSPLHF. In nucleotides, the CDR3 is TGTGCCAGCAGGGAAAGGGCAGGGGGGAATAATTCACCCCTCCACTTT.

This clonotype was found a few times. The rearrangement links TRBV19 to TRBJ2-2, with D possibly being TRBD1 or TRBD2 (6 bases each). The CDR3 loop spans 16 amino acids. CDR1 and CDR2 (germline): LNHDA, SQIVND (reference sequence). Trimming pared 3 bases from V and 3 bases from J, leaving 14 bases between. CDR3 loop: CASSISWGADTGELFF. The CDR3, as DNA: TGTGCCAGTAGTATCAGTTGGGGGGCAGACACCGGGGAGCTGTTTTTT.

This clonotype was counted ten times or more. The rearrangement uses TRBV25-1 and TRBJ1-5; D ambiguous. Trimming removed 2 bases at V and 2 bases at J, with 7 bases between. This CDR3 has 14 amino acids. Looked up from germline, CDR1 is MGHDK and CDR2 is SYGVNS. CDR3 DNA sequence: TGTGCCAGCAGTGAAAGCGGCGGCAATCAGCCCCAGCATTTT. It yields the protein CASSESGGNQPQHF. Together with reference TRBV25-1 and TRBJ1-5, the CDR3 gives the full variable domain: EADIYQTPRYLVIGTGKKITLECSQTMGHDKMYWYQQDPGMELHLIHYSYGVNSTEKGDLSSESTVSRIRTEHFPLTLESARPSHTSQYLCASSESGGNQPQHFGDGTRLSIL.

As for this clonotype: A single base separates this from a much larger clone, so it may be a read error. The chain recombines TRBV12-3 or TRBV12-4 with TRBJ2-7; 11 bases line up with TRBD2. The CDR3 covers 15 residues. Losses at the gene ends were 7 bases for V and 7 bases for J; bases not matched to a gene: 12. The CDR3 DNA reads TGTGCCAGCACCATTACACTAGCGGGAGTTGATGAGCAGTACTTC. This gives the protein CASTITLAGVDEQYF.

In its sample, this clonotype was seen many times. The genes are TRBV2 and TRBJ1-2; D ambiguous. The CDR3 sequence is 13 residues long. In germline, CDR1 is SNHLY, CDR2 FYNNEI. The ends were cut back, 6 bases at V and 2 bases at J, with 10 bases in the middle. Here the CDR3 reads CASSQSRNYGYTF. The CDR3 region has the DNA TGTGCCAGCAGCCAGTCGCGGAACTATGGCTACACCTTC.

A few counts support this clonotype. This rearrangement joins TRBV7-9 to TRBJ2-3, with no clear D. This CDR3 comprises 14 residues. V dropped 5 bases and J dropped 5 bases, with 14 bases sitting between them. Germline V gene sequence: CDR1 SEHNR, CDR2 FQNEAQ (reference sequence). As DNA, the CDR3 is TGTGCCAGCAGCCCACCGGGTCTTGGAGATACGCAGTATTTT. The encoded protein is CASSPPGLGDTQYF.

In this sample, this clonotype turned up many times. V gene TRBV7-9 combines with J gene TRBJ1-1, with unresolved D. Trimming left V 1 base short and J 1 base short, with 10 bases between. In germline, CDR1 is SEHNR, CDR2 FQNEAQ (reference sequence). The CDR3 is made up of 15 amino acids. The CDR3 region is CASSLDGRQNTEAFF. The DNA for the CDR3 is TGTGCCAGCAGCTTAGACGGGAGACAGAACACTGAAGCTTTCTTT.

The sample holds many counts of this clonotype. The chain couples TRBV7-2 to TRBJ2-7, with unresolved D. CDR3 length: 14 residues. V was clipped by 4 bases and J by 2 bases, with 12 bases between them. Germline V gives CDR1 SGHTA, CDR2 FQGNSA. DNA of the CDR3: TGTGCCAGCAGCTCACCGGCGAAGACCTACGAGCAGTACTTC. Translated: CASSSPAKTYEQYF.

The V and J genes are TRBV10-3 and TRBJ1-6, with D perhaps matching TRBD1 (5 bases). Per the germline V gene, CDR1 is ENHRY and CDR2 is SYGVKD. The CDR3 is 15 amino acids. Trimming pared 3 bases from V and 4 bases from J, leaving 10 bases between. The CDR3 region is CAISDGGLYNSPLHF. The CDR3 DNA reads TGTGCCATCAGTGATGGGGGACTTTATAATTCACCCCTCCACTTT.

This clonotype was found a few times. The rearrangement joins TRBV30 to TRBJ1-3; D gene unclear. The V end lost 6 bases, the J end lost 0 bases, and 6 bases lay between the germline ends. The CDR3 covers 12 residues. The germline V gene encodes CDR1 GTSNPN and CDR2 SVGIG (reference sequence). The CDR3 sequence: CACQASGNTIYF. Written as DNA, the CDR3 is TGTGCCTGTCAGGCCTCTGGAAACACCATATATTTT.

With regard to this clonotype: This clone may be a read error of a much larger clone one base away. The chain combines TRBV20-1 with TRBJ2-7, with 9 bases matching TRBD1. The V gene's germline CDR1 is DFQATT and CDR2 SNEGSKA (reference sequence). The CDR3 contains 14 residues. V shed 6 bases and J 4 bases; nucleotides not matched to a gene: 10. The CDR3 loop is CSADSTGGVYEQYF. The CDR3 DNA follows: TGCAGTGCAGATTCGACAGGGGGAGTATACGAGCAGTACTTC.

The gene calls are TRBV15 and TRBJ2-4; maybe TRBD2 (5 bases). This CDR3 contains 14 residues. Trimming cost V 8 bases and J 0 bases, with 11 bases left between them. In germline, CDR1 is LNHNV, CDR2 YYDKDF (reference sequence). The DNA of the CDR3 is TGTGCCACCGGCGAGGGCAGAGCCAAAAACATTCAGTACTTC. Translation: CATGEGRAKNIQYF.

This clonotype was observed a handful of times. The chain couples TRBV7-3 to TRBJ2-7; the D gene is possibly TRBD2 (5 bases). The CDR3 spans 15 residues. The V gene's germline CDR1 is SGHTA and CDR2 FQGTGA. The ends were cut back, 3 bases at V and 2 bases at J, with 14 bases in the middle. The CDR3 nucleotides read TGTGCCAGCAGCTTCTCACTAGTTCCCCCCTACGAGCAGTACTTC. Translation: CASSFSLVPPYEQYF. The variable domain in full, completed from reference TRBV7-3 and TRBJ2-7, reads GAGVSQTPSNKVTEKGKYVELRCDPISGHTALYWYRQSLGQGPEFLIYFQGTGAADDSGLPNDRFFAVRPEGSVSTLKIQRTERGDSAVYLCASSFSLVPPYEQYFGPGTRLTVT.

There are many counts of this clonotype. The CDR3 loop is CASSLAKDSSYEQYF. The DNA of the CDR3 is TGTGCCAGCAGCTTAGCGAAGGACAGCTCCTACGAGCAGTACTTC. The chain employs TRBV7-9 and TRBJ2-7, with D possibly being TRBD1 (6 bases). CDR1 is SEHNR, CDR2 FQNEAQ, per germline (reference sequence). The CDR3 spans 15 residues. V was shortened by 0 bases and J by 0 bases, with 9 bases between the two germline ends.